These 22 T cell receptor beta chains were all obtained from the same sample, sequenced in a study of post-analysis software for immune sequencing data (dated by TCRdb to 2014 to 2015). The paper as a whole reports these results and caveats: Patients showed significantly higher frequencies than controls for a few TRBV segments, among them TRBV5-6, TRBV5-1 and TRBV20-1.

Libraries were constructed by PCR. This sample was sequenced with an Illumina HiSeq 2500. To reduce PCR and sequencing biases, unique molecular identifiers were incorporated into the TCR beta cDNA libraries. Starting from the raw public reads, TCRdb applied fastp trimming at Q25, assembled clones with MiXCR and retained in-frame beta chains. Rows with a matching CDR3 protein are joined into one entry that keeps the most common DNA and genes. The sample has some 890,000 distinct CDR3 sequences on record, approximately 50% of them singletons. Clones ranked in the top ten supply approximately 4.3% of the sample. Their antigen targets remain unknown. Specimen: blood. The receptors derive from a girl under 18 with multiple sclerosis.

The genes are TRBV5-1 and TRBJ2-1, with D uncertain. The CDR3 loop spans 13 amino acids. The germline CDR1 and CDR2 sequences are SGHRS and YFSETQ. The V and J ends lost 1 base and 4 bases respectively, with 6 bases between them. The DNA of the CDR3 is TGCGCCAGCAGCTTGATTAGATACAATGAGCAGTTCTTC. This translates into CASSLIRYNEQFF.

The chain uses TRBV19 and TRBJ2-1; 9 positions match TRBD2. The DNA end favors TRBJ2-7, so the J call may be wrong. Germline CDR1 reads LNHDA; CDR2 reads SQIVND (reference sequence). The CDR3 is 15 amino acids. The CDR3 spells CASSIMGGGDNEQYF. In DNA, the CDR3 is TGTGCCAGTAGTATAATGGGCGGGGGGGACAATGAGCAGTACTTC.

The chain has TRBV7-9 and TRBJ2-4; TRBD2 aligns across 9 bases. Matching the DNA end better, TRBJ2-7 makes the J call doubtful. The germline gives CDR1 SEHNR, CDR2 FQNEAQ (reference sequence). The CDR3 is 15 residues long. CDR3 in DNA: TGTGCCAGCAGCTCTCCCTCGCGGGAGGGCTACGAGCAGTACTTC. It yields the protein CASSSPSREGYEQYF.

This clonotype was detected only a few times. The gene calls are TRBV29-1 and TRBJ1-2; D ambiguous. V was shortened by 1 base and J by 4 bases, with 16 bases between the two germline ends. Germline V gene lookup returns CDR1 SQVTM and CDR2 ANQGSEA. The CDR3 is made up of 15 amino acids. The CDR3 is CSVEGDLGRGYGYTF. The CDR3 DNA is TGCAGCGTTGAAGGGGATCTAGGGCGTGGCTATGGCTACACCTTC.

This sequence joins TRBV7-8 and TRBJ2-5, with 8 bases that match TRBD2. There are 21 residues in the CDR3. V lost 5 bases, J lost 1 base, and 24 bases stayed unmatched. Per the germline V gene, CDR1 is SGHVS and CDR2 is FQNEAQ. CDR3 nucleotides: TGTGCCAGCAGCGCGGCCGGGACACCGACTAGCGTCATTAGGCCCCAAGAGACCCAGTACTTC. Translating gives CASSAAGTPTSVIRPQETQYF.

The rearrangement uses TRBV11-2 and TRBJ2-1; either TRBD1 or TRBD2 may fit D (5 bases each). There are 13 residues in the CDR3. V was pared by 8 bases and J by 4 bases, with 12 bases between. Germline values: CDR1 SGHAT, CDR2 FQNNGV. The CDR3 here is CASCQEGYNEQFF. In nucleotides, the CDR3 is TGTGCCAGCTGCCAAGAGGGGTACAATGAGCAGTTCTTC.

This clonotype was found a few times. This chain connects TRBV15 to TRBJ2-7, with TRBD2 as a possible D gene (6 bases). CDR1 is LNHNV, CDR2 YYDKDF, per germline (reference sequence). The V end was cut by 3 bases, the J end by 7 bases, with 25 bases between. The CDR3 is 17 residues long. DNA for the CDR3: TGTGCCACCAGCAGGCGGTGGGTAGCGGAAAGAGGGCAGGAGCAGTACTTC. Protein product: CATSRRWVAERGQEQYF.

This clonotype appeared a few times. The CDR3 sequence is CASRRDPPGTQYF. The CDR3, as DNA: TGTGCCAGCAGAAGAGACCCTCCGGGGACCCAGTACTTC. The rearrangement uses TRBV12-3 or TRBV12-4 and TRBJ2-5; no reliable D call. The CDR3 has 13 residues. V gave up 6 bases and J gave up 7 bases, with 15 bases separating them.

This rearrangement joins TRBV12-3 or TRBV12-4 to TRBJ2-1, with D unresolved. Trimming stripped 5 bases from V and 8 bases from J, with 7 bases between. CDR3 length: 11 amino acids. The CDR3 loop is CASSKGDEQFF. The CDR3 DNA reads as TGTGCCAGCAGTAAGGGTGATGAGCAGTTCTTC.

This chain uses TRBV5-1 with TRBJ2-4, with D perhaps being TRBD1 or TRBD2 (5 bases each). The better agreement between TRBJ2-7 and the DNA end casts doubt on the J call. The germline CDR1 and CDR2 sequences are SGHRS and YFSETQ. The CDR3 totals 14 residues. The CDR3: CASSPGTDDYEQYF. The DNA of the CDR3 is TGCGCCAGCAGCCCCGGGACGGACGACTACGAGCAGTACTTC.

CDR3: CASRRGDKTYEQYF. Here the CDR3 DNA reads TGTGCCAGCAGACGGGGGGACAAAACCTACGAGCAGTACTTC. This sequence joins TRBV6-5 and TRBJ2-7, with D perhaps TRBD2 (7 bases). Trimming removed 6 bases at V and 2 bases at J, with 14 bases between. The CDR3 sequence is 14 residues long. The germline V gene has CDR1 MNHEY and CDR2 SVGAGI.

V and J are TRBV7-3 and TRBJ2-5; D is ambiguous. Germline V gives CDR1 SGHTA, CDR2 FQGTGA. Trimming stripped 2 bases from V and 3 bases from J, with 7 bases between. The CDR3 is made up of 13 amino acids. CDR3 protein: CASSLGPEETQYF. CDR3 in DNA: TGTGCCAGCAGCTTAGGACCCGAAGAGACCCAGTACTTC.

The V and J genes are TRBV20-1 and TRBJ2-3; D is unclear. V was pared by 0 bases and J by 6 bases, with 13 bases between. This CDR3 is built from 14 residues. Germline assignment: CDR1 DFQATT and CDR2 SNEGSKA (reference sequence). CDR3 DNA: TGCAGTGCTAGAGATCGACGGGCGGCTGATACGCAGTATTTT. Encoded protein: CSARDRRAADTQYF.

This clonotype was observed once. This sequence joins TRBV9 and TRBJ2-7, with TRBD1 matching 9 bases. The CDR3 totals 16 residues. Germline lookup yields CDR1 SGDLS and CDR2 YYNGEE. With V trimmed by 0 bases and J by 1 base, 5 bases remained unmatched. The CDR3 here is CASSVGAGQGSYEQYF. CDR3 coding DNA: TGTGCCAGCAGCGTAGGGGCGGGACAGGGTTCCTACGAGCAGTACTTC.

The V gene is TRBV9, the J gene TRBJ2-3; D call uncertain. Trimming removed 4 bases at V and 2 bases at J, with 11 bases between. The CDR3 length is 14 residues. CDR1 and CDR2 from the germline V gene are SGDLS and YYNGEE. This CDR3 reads CASSIDQDTDTQYF. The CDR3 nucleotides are TGTGCCAGCAGCATAGACCAAGACACAGATACGCAGTATTTT.

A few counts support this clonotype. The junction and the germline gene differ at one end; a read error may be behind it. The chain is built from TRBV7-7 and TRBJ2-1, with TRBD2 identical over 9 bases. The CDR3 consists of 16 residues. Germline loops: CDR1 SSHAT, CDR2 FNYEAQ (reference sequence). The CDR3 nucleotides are TGTGCTAGCAGCTTAGTTGGGACTAGCAAATCCGATGAGCAGTTCTTC. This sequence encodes CASSLVGTSKSDEQFF.

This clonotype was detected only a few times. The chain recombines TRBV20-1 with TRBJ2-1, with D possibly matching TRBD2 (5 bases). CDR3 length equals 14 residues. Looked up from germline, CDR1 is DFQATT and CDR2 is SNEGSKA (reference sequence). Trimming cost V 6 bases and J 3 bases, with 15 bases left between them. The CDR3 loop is CSAPNQRLYNEQFF. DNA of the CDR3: TGCAGTGCACCGAACCAGCGGCTCTACAATGAGCAGTTCTTC.

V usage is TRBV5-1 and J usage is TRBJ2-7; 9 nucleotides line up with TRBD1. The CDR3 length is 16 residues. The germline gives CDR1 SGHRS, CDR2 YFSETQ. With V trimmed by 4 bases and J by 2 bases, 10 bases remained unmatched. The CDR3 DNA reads TGCGCCAGCAGCCGGGGGACCGGGACAGGGACCTACGAGCAGTACTTC. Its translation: CASSRGTGTGTYEQYF.

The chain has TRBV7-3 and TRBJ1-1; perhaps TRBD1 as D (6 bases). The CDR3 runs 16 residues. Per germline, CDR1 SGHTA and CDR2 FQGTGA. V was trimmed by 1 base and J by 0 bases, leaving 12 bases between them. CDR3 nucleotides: TGTGCCAGCAGCTTAATGGCCAGGGGCATGAACACTGAAGCTTTCTTT. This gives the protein CASSLMARGMNTEAFF.

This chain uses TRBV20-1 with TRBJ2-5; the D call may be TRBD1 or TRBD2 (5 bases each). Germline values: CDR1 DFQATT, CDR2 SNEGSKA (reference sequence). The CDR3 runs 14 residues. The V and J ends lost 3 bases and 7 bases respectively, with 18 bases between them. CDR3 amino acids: CSASRPGPPSTQYF. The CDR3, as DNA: TGCAGTGCTAGCCGTCCGGGACCCCCGTCGACCCAGTACTTC.

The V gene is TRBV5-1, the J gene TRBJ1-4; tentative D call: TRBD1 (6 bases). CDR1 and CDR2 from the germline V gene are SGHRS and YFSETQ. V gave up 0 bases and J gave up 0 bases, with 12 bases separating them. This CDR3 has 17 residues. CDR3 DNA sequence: TGCGCCAGCAGCTTGGCCAGCGCAGGGGCAACTAATGAAAAACTGTTTTTT. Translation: CASSLASAGATNEKLFF.

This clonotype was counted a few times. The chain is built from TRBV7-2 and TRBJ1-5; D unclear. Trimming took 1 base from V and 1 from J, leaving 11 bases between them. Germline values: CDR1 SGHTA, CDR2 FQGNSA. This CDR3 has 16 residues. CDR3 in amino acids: CASSLVSGKSNQPQHF. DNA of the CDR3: TGTGCCAGCAGCTTAGTATCGGGGAAAAGCAATCAGCCCCAGCATTTT.